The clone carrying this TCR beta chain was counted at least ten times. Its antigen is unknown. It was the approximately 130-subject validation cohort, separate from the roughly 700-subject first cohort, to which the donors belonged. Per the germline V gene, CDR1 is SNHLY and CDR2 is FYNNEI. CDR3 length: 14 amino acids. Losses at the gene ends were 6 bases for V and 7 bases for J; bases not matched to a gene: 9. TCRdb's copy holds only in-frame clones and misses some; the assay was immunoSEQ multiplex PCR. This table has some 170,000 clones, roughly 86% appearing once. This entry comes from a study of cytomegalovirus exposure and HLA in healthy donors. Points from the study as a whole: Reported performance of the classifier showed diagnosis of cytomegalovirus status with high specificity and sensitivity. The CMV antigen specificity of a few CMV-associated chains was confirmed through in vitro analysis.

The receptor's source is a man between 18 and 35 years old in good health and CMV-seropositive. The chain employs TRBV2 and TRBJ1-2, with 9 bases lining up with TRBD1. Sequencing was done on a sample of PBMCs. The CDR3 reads CASSSGTGSGGYTF. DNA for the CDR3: TGTGCCAGCAGCAGTGGGACAGGGTCTGGTGGCTACACCTTC. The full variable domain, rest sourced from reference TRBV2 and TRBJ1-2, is EPEVTQTPSHQVTQMGQEVILRCVPISNHLYFYWYRQILGQKVEFLVSFYNNEISEKSEIFDDQFSVERPDGSNFTLKIRSTKLEDSAMYFCASSSGTGSGGYTFGSGTRLTVV.